The 28 T cell receptor beta chains given below trace back to one sample, sequenced in a study of long-term antiretroviral therapy in people with HIV. The assay, immunoSEQ v3.0, was run at survey level. TCRdb's copy holds only in-frame clones and misses some; the assay was immunoSEQ multiplex PCR. The table shows about 13,000 clones, with more than 80% occurring only once. The source material was unsorted PBMCs, sampled 3.2 years before starting antiretroviral therapy. The receptors come from a man aged 35-49 years with HIV.

This chain connects TRBV7-9 to TRBJ1-2; D gene ambiguous. V was cut by 1 base and J by 6 bases, with 12 bases left in between. This CDR3 contains 14 residues. Germline lookup yields CDR1 SEHNR and CDR2 FQNEAQ (reference sequence). The CDR3 loop is CASSLGGRSDGYTF. CDR3 sequence (DNA): TGTGCCAGCAGCTTAGGTGGGCGAAGCGATGGCTACACCTTC.

This chain connects TRBV7-2 to TRBJ2-3; 11 bases match TRBD2. CDR3 length: 17 residues. The germline gives CDR1 SGHTA, CDR2 FQGNSA. V lost 2 bases, J lost 2 bases, and 6 bases stayed unmatched. The CDR3 bases are TGTGCCAGCAGCTTAACACTAGCGGGGGCCTTCACAGATACGCAGTATTTT. Protein product: CASSLTLAGAFTDTQYF.

This chain uses TRBV7-3 with TRBJ1-1, with 8 positions matching TRBD1. J was trimmed by 4 bases and V by 2 bases; bases with no gene match: 3. The CDR3 has 14 amino acids. Germline CDR1 reads SGHTA; CDR2 reads FQGTGA. CDR3 region: CASSLAGGVTEAFF. CDR3 nucleotide sequence: TGTGCCAGCAGCTTAGCAGGGGGCGTCACTGAAGCTTTCTTT.

The J gene is TRBJ2-7, the V gene TRBV7-9; either TRBD1 or TRBD2 may fit D (5 bases each). CDR3 length: 15 residues. The V end lost 1 base, the J end lost 1 base, and 11 bases lay between the germline ends. Germline-derived CDR1 and CDR2 are SEHNR and FQNEAQ (reference sequence). The CDR3 nucleotides read TGTGCCAGCAGCTTAGGGGGGTCCACGTCCTACGAGCAGTACTTC. Its protein is CASSLGGSTSYEQYF.

In this sample, this clone turned up a few times. The rearrangement links TRBV28 to TRBJ1-5; D ambiguous. The V end was cut by 3 bases, the J end by 0 bases, with 6 bases between. The CDR3 covers 14 residues. Germline V gene sequence: CDR1 MDHEN, CDR2 SYDVKM. The DNA for the CDR3 is TGTGCCAGCAGTTTCCACGGTAGCAATCAGCCCCAGCATTTT. Translating gives CASSFHGSNQPQHF.

This clone was counted a single time. The V and J genes are TRBV9 and TRBJ1-4; 8 bases match TRBD1. Germline CDR1 reads SGDLS; CDR2 reads YYNGEE. V dropped 4 bases and J dropped 8; count of bases not matched to a gene: 4. This CDR3 is built from 13 residues. CDR3 in DNA: TGTGCCAGCAGCCCACAGGGGGAGGAAAAACTGTTTTTT. Translating gives CASSPQGEEKLFF.

This clone was counted between two and nine times. CDR3 residues: CASSLGGSGTYEQYF. CDR3 DNA: TGTGCCAGCAGCTTAGGCGGTAGCGGCACCTACGAGCAGTACTTC. The chain combines TRBV7-2 with TRBJ2-7, with D possibly matching TRBD2 (6 bases). The CDR3 totals 15 residues. Germline V gives CDR1 SGHTA, CDR2 FQGNSA. Trimming stripped 1 base from V and 2 bases from J, with 12 bases between.

The chain uses TRBV19 and TRBJ1-6; D may be TRBD1 (6 bases). V lost 6 bases, J lost 8 bases, and 8 bases lay in between. Germline V gene lookup returns CDR1 LNHDA and CDR2 SQIVND (reference sequence). This CDR3 is built from 12 residues. In DNA form, the CDR3 reads TGTGCCAGTAGACAGGGTGATTCACCCCTCCACTTT. Translation gives CASRQGDSPLHF.

This clone was recorded a few times. V is TRBV4-1 and J is TRBJ1-3; no definite D call. Germline CDR1 and CDR2: MGHRA and YSYEKL. Trimming left V 1 base short and J 1 base short, with 8 bases between. The CDR3 covers 15 residues. The CDR3 protein is CASSQAEVSGNTIYF. As DNA, the CDR3 is TGCGCCAGCAGCCAAGCGGAGGTATCTGGAAACACCATATATTTT.

The chain joins TRBV28 to TRBJ1-5; tentative D call: TRBD1 (5 bases). This CDR3 has 15 amino acids. Per germline, CDR1 MDHEN and CDR2 SYDVKM. V was cut by 3 bases and J by 6 bases, with 15 bases left in between. The CDR3 sequence is CASSFSGRIGQPQHF. Written as DNA, the CDR3 is TGTGCCAGCAGTTTTTCAGGGCGGATAGGTCAGCCCCAGCATTTT.

The V and J genes are TRBV5-5 and TRBJ1-2, with a weak D call TRBD1 (5 bases). The CDR3 covers 14 residues. CDR1 is SGHKS, CDR2 YYEKEE, per germline (reference sequence). V was cut by 0 bases and J by 4 bases, with 10 bases left in between. The CDR3 coding sequence is TGTGCCAGCAGCTTGGGGGGCCCTGCCTATGGCTACACCTTC. Translating it yields CASSLGGPAYGYTF.

This clone was seen only once. This rearrangement joins TRBV30 to TRBJ2-6; no reliable D call. V lost 3 bases and J 0 bases, leaving 21 bases between the germline ends. Germline assignment: CDR1 GTSNPN and CDR2 SVGIG (reference sequence). The CDR3 totals 19 residues. CDR3 sequence reads: CAWRGILDTSSSGANVLTF. As DNA, the CDR3 is TGTGCCTGGAGGGGCATCCTCGACACCTCCAGCTCTGGGGCCAACGTCCTGACTTTC.

This clone showed up just once. J is TRBJ1-6 and V is TRBV6-5, with TRBD1 as a possible D gene (5 bases). V dropped 1 base and J dropped 6 bases, with 10 bases sitting between them. Germline V CDR1 and CDR2: MNHEY, SVGAGI. This CDR3 contains 15 residues. CDR3 nucleotides: TGTGCCAGCAGTTACTATCGGGGACTTAATTCACCCCTCCACTTT. Translated: CASSYYRGLNSPLHF.

By sample share, this clone is medium-sized. The V gene is TRBV7-3, the J gene TRBJ2-7; D perhaps matches TRBD1 (6 bases). The germline V gene has CDR1 SGHTA and CDR2 FQGTGA. The CDR3 contains 13 residues. Trimming took off 6 bases at V and 13 bases at J, with 22 bases between the two ends. The DNA of the CDR3 is TGTGCCAGCAGACAACCTACTTCCGGGACACTTTACTTC. This sequence encodes CASRQPTSGTLYF.

The gene calls are TRBV9 and TRBJ2-2; 7 bases fit TRBD2. Per germline, CDR1 SGDLS and CDR2 YYNGEE. The CDR3 length is 18 residues. The trim removed 6 bases at V and 0 bases at J, leaving 14 bases unmatched. The CDR3 nucleotides read TGTGCCAGCACCCGGAGGGTAGCGGGTGGGGCGAACACCGGGGAGCTGTTTTTT. It encodes CASTRRVAGGANTGELFF.

For the CDR3, the DNA is TGTGCCACCCCCGGGACAGAAGGTGGCTACACCTTC. Protein: CATPGTEGGYTF. The chain joins TRBV7-8 to TRBJ1-2; 7 bases map to TRBD1. The CDR3 runs to 12 residues. Trimming cost V 10 bases and J 7 bases; bases outside gene matches: 9. Germline V gene data show CDR1 as SGHVS and CDR2 as FQNEAQ.

This chain links TRBV9 with TRBJ2-7; D is perhaps TRBD2 (5 bases). V dropped 4 bases and J dropped 1 base, with 12 bases sitting between them. Germline CDR1 SGDLS, CDR2 YYNGEE. The CDR3 runs to 14 residues. The CDR3 reads CASSLSPGSYEQYF. As DNA, the CDR3 is TGTGCCAGCAGCCTATCGCCGGGATCCTACGAGCAGTACTTC.

The chain carries TRBV7-9 and TRBJ2-5; TRBD2 is a possible D gene (6 bases). CDR3 length: 15 amino acids. V dropped 5 bases and J dropped 2 bases, with 15 bases sitting between them. Germline V lookup: CDR1 SEHNR, CDR2 FQNEAQ (reference sequence). CDR3 DNA: TGTGCCAGCAGCCCCGATGGTGGGAGGCAAGAGACCCAGTACTTC. Translation gives CASSPDGGRQETQYF.

The sample holds a few counts of this clone. This sequence joins TRBV6-6 and TRBJ1-2; possibly TRBD1 for D (5 bases). V was clipped by 11 bases and J by 7 bases, with 14 bases between them. The V gene's germline CDR1 is MNHNY and CDR2 SVGAGI (reference sequence). CDR3 length: 11 residues. The CDR3 loop is CAATRGGGYTF. DNA for the CDR3: TGTGCCGCTACTAGGGGTGGTGGCTACACCTTC.

This chain's CDR3 is CASRVYSDPSYEQYF. The CDR3 DNA follows: TGTGCCAGCAGGGTTTATTCAGATCCCTCCTACGAGCAGTACTTC. The rearrangement links TRBV6-1 to TRBJ2-7; D gene ambiguous. V was cut by 6 bases and J by 0 bases, with 15 bases left in between. Germline CDR1 MNHNS, CDR2 SASEGT. CDR3 length: 15 residues.

This clone was seen a handful of times. The chain couples TRBV5-1 to TRBJ1-1; 11 positions agree with TRBD1. Germline lookup yields CDR1 SGHRS and CDR2 YFSETQ. With 0 bases clipped from V and 6 bases from J, the junction kept 1 base outside the gene matches. CDR3 length equals 14 residues. The CDR3 loop is CASSLGTGGPEAFF. DNA of the CDR3: TGCGCCAGCAGCTTGGGGACAGGGGGCCCTGAAGCTTTCTTT.

This chain uses TRBV7-9 with TRBJ2-3; 12 nucleotides line up with TRBD1. Germline CDR1 is SEHNR and CDR2 is FQNEAQ (reference sequence). V lost 4 bases, J lost 5 bases, and 7 bases stayed unmatched. The CDR3 totals 16 residues. CDR3 DNA sequence: TGTGCCAGCAGCTCCCGGGACAGGGGGCCTGGAGATACGCAGTATTTT. Amino acid sequence: CASSSRDRGPGDTQYF.

This clone was detected a few times. V and J are TRBV7-9 and TRBJ1-2; 10 bases match TRBD1. Unmatched junction bases numbered 3, after V lost 4 bases and J lost 4 bases. This CDR3 has 14 residues. CDR1 is SEHNR and CDR2 is FQNEAQ in the germline V gene (reference sequence). The CDR3, as DNA: TGTGCCAGCAGCTGGACAGGGGGTGGCTATGGCTACACCTTC. The encoded protein is CASSWTGGGYGYTF.

This clone was seen a single time. The gene calls are TRBV7-9 and TRBJ1-1; D uncertain. V was shortened by 8 bases and J by 5 bases, with 18 bases between the two germline ends. Looked up from germline, CDR1 is SEHNR and CDR2 is FQNEAQ (reference sequence). The CDR3 runs to 14 residues. In DNA form, the CDR3 reads TGTGCCAGCTCCCAAGACGGGGTCGGGACTGAAGCTTTCTTT. Translating it yields CASSQDGVGTEAFF.

V and J are TRBV5-1 and TRBJ1-1, with 7 bases fitting TRBD1. Germline loops: CDR1 SGHRS, CDR2 YFSETQ. V lost 3 bases to trimming and J lost 8 bases; unmatched junction nucleotides: 7. This CDR3 region has 13 residues. The CDR3 DNA is TGCGCCAGCAGCTCCGAGACAGGGAACGAAGCTTTCTTT. As protein: CASSSETGNEAFF.

This clone was detected once. J is TRBJ2-3 and V is TRBV7-9; D is perhaps TRBD1 or TRBD2 (5 bases each). The CDR3 runs 18 residues. CDR1 is SEHNR, CDR2 FQNEAQ, per germline (reference sequence). V lost 4 bases to trimming and J lost 4 bases, with 24 bases between them. As DNA, the CDR3 is TGTGCCAGCAGCTCACTCCCTATGGGGACCCCTCAGCCAGATACGCAGTATTTT. Translating it yields CASSSLPMGTPQPDTQYF.

The chain uses TRBV4-1 and TRBJ1-2; 10 bases agree with TRBD1. CDR1 and CDR2 from the germline V gene are MGHRA and YSYEKL. This CDR3 spans 14 amino acids. The junction had 9 bases not matched to a gene; V was cut back by 6 bases and J by 8 bases. The CDR3 region is CASRKPGQGRGYTF. CDR3 sequence (DNA): TGCGCCAGCAGGAAACCGGGACAGGGGAGGGGCTACACCTTC.

This chain joins TRBV2 and TRBJ1-5; 7 bases match TRBD1. The CDR3 spans 15 residues. CDR1 SNHLY and CDR2 FYNNEI come from the germline V gene. V was pared by 3 bases and J by 4 bases, with 6 bases of the junction left unmatched. As DNA, the CDR3 is TGTGCCAGCAGTGACGGGACAGCTATGAATCAGCCCCAGCATTTT. Translation: CASSDGTAMNQPQHF.